The source of this TCR beta chain is a study of blood T cell repertoires in COVID-19 (dated by TCRdb to about 2020). Study-level background: Samples covering the acute and convalescent phases of COVID-19 were provided by collaborators in the United States, Italy and Spain. The sample metadata nearly always contained a de-identified subject ID, COVID-19 status, age in years and sex. The repertoires were released in a freely available public database meant as a resource for research on the immune response to SARS-CoV-2. Where available, HLA class I and class II types were obtained from metadata supplied by the sample provider rather than from assay-based typing. The material from the prospective study consisted of cDNA or gDNA derived from T cells, B-cell-depleted T cells, or PBMCs. Deeply sampled blood TCRbeta repertoires from subjects exposed to, actively infected with, or recovered from COVID-19 were included in the dataset. Samples came from the ongoing ImmuneRACE study (first 160 participants) plus 1,254 subjects from 6 global collaborators. What the research found in general, with its limitations: The amount of clinical and demographic metadata varied by source and participant and was provided uncurated.

TCRbeta CDR3 regions were amplified from genomic DNA using the immunoSEQ Assay, a bias-controlled multiplex PCR. Concerning the study's data processing: Within the assay, amplification of reference gene primers was used to estimate how many nucleated cells each sample contained. Sequence reads were collapsed and filtered to measure the absolute abundance of every unique TCRbeta CDR3 rearrangement. For each sample, productive Simpson clonality was calculated as the square root of Simpson's diversity index across productive rearrangements. Entries here come from immuneACCESS through TCRdb and include only in-frame sequences with V and J called. Some clones fail to appear in such tables; in the studies checked, an unresolved V gene covers under half of the shortfall, and the cause of the remainder is unknown. V and J calls plus clone size are reproduced from that table; the DNA served to infer D and trimming. The table for this sample lists about 30,000 clones; roughly nine tenths of them were counted only once. Clones ranked in the top ten supply 5.4% of the sample.

The CDR3 has 15 amino acids, counting the end cysteine and phenylalanine. Only the CDR3 part of the read is kept: 45 bases, read in frame from the first base. Compared with germline, V lacks 0 bases and J lacks 3 bases; bases without a gene match: 2. From a lookup of the germline V gene, CDR1 and CDR2 are KGHSH and LQKENI. Each collaborating institution followed its own protocols to collect whole blood in K2EDTA tubes. For TCRbeta analysis, collaborators shipped samples as frozen whole blood, isolated PBMCs, or DNA extracted from either of those sample types. Note on this clone: Its antigen is not yet known. Per-base quality was not reported, and no clone a single base away is much larger than it.

The sample taken for sequencing was peripheral blood. This chain is built from TRBV18 and TRBJ2-4, and 7 junction bases match TRBD1. This clonotype was sampled from a man aged 55 to 70 with active COVID-19. Here the CDR3 is given as CASSPPTGVKNIQYF. The DNA sequence is as follows: TGTGCCAGCTCACCACCCACAGGGGTCAAAAACATTCAGTACTTC.